This section outlines one TCR beta chain sequence together with its context. Its antigen target is currently unknown. No base-level quality is on record; no much larger clone is a single base apart. Taken from the germline V gene (reference sequence), the CDR1 and CDR2 loops are LNHDA and SQIVND. The junction shows trimming of 1 base on V and 6 bases on J, plus 7 bases between the germline ends. From the cysteine up to the phenylalanine, the CDR3 has a length of 14 residues. The retained sequence is limited to the CDR3, 42 bases, with the frame set at the first base. The immunoSEQ Assay was used to sequence TCR beta CDR3 regions from DNA. As for the original processing: To compute T cell density, TCR beta template counts were normalized to usable DNA, which was estimated by amplifying housekeeping genes. Richness was estimated using the preseqR package, with extrapolation to 400,000 templates for PBMC samples and to 120,000 templates for tissue samples. Clonality was defined by subtracting Pielou's evenness from one. Differential abundance testing on productive amino-acid clonotypes, with a minimum total count of 5 and an alpha of 0.1, was used to identify tissue-enriched TCRs. The Jaccard Index and the Morisita Overlap Index were used to measure how much the repertoires overlapped between compartments. TCR beta CDR3s were clustered by GLIPH together with public tetramer-defined viral CDR3s, and at least three viral sequences plus V-gene enrichment were required for viral motifs. As stored in TCRdb, this immuneACCESS dataset retains in-frame rearrangements with V and J assigned. A fraction of the clones does not appear; measured against another copy, unresolved V genes explain less than half of the discrepancy, and the remainder lacks a known reason. V and J calls and clone size are given by that table; D and trimming were obtained from the DNA. Counted in this sample were 20,000 to 30,000 clones; 70% to 90% of them appeared once. Jointly, the top ten make up 13% to 15% of the sample.

The data were taken from a study of T cells in localized non-small cell lung cancer (dated by TCRdb to 2020 to 2022). For the wider study: T cell repertoires of 236 early-stage NSCLC patients were analyzed, with tumors being compared against uninvolved tumor-adjacent lungs. The cohort was made up of about 240 treatment-naive NSCLC patients whose localized lung tumors had been resected. Of the NSCLC patients, 129 were male and approximately 110 were female, and the mean age was about 69 years. The paper's findings and limits, for the study overall: Because multi-region tumor sequencing was not performed, intratumor heterogeneity could not be ruled out. The highest T cell clonality was observed in uninvolved tumor-adjacent lung, where clonality exceeded that of tumor, suggesting that antigenic responses were more focused in uninvolved tumor-adjacent lung. Higher blood T cell density associated with longer overall survival, while higher adjacent-lung clonality associated with shorter survival. Of the top 100 tumor clones, a median of roughly 56 were detected in paired uninvolved adjacent lung; around 30 were also among that lung's top 100. Because the study design was exploratory, TCR variables were selected using unadjusted p-values without false-discovery rate correction.

At diagnosis, peripheral blood, uninvolved tumor-adjacent lung and tumor were collected and stored as a combination of fresh-frozen and FFPE material. For TCR repertoire profiling, blood samples were analyzed as peripheral blood mononuclear cells. This TCR derives from a female donor over 55 with stage I lung adenocarcinoma. The rearranged chain carries TRBV19 and TRBJ1-6, with no confidently assigned D gene. The material was peripheral blood, obtained before any cancer treatment. The bases are TGTGCCAGTAGTATAGTACGGATTAATTCACCCCTCCACTTT. This encodes CASSIVRINSPLHF.